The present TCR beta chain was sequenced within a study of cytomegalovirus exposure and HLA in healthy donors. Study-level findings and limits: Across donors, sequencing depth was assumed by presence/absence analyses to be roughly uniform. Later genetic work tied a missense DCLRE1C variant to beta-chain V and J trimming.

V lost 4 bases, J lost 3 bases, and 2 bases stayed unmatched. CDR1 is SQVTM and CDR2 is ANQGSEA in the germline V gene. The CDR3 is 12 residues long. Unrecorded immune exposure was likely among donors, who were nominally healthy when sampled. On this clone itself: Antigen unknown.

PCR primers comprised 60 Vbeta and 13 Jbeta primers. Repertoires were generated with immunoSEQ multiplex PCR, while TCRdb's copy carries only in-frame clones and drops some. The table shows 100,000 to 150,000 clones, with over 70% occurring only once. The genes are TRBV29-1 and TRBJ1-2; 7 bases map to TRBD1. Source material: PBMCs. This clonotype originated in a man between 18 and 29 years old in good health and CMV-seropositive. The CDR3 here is CSVGDRDYGYTF. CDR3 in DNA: TGCAGCGTTGGAGACAGGGACTATGGCTACACCTTC.